The rows below give T cell receptor beta chains drawn from one sample of a study of PD-1 blockade in classical Hodgkin lymphoma. Assay used: immunoSEQ multiplex PCR; TCRdb lists only in-frame clones, some missing. The table lists some 58,000 clones, around nine tenths of them singletons. The sequencing here drew on peripheral blood mononuclear cells (PBMCs), taken before the second cycle of nivolumab. Receptor source: a human donor with classical Hodgkin lymphoma. Each CDR3 is given with its conserved first and last residue. The D gene is left open where the match is weak. Size is omitted from some rows. Given values are once, few, many or a class for expanded clones.

j_call d_call v_call clone_size cdr3_nt cdr3_aa
TRBJ2-7 - TRBV19 - TGTGCCAGTAGTATAGATCTAGGGAGCAAGGACGAGCAGTACTTC CASSIDLGSKDEQYF
TRBJ1-1 TRBD1 TRBV6-5 - TGTGCCAGCAGTTATGGCAGGGGGCAAAAAGCTTTCTTT CASSYGRGQKAFF
TRBJ2-5 - TRBV7-9 - TGTGCCAGCAGCTTACCTCAGATTCAAGAGACCCAGTACTTC CASSLPQIQETQYF
TRBJ2-2 TRBD2 TRBV4-2 - TGTGCCAGCAGCCATGAAACACTAGCGGTTCGCACCGGGGAGCTGTTTTTT CASSHETLAVRTGELFF
TRBJ1-2 - TRBV5-1 - TGCGCCACTTCCGGTCCTTCAAATAACTATGGCTACACCTTC CATSGPSNNYGYTF
TRBJ2-3 TRBD2 TRBV5-1 - TGCGCCAGCAGCTTGCGAGTTAGCGGGGACGGAGATACGCAGTATTTT CASSLRVSGDGDTQYF
TRBJ1-1 - TRBV7-9 - TGTGCCAGCAGCTTAGTAAGGGAAGGGGCTTTCTTT CASSLVREGAFF
TRBJ2-3 - TRBV30 - TGTGCCTGGAGTGTACGCCGAACAGATACGCAGTATTTT CAWSVRRTDTQYF
TRBJ1-4 - TRBV5-1 - TGCGCCAGCAGCTTGGTTGGATCCAGGCGAGCTAATGAAAAACTGTTTTTT CASSLVGSRRANEKLFF
TRBJ1-5 - TRBV5-1 - TGCGCCAGCAGCTTGACCCCGAATCAGCCCCAGCATTTT CASSLTPNQPQHF
TRBJ2-5 TRBD2 TRBV5-1 - TGCGCCAGCAGCTTGGAGGGTAGCGGGGGAGTAGAGACCCAGTACTTC CASSLEGSGGVETQYF
TRBJ1-2 TRBD1 TRBV5-1 - TGCGCCAGCAGCTTGGCCGGGACAGCCGATGGCTACACCTTC CASSLAGTADGYTF
TRBJ2-7 - TRBV11-1 - TGTGCCAGCAGCTTAGACGGCTGGGGCTACGAGCAGTACTTC CASSLDGWGYEQYF
TRBJ1-3 - TRBV5-6 - TGTGCCAGCAGCTTGGGACCCTGGGGCGATGGCTCTGGAAACACCATATATTTT CASSLGPWGDGSGNTIYF
TRBJ2-7 - TRBV7-9 - TGTGCCAGCAGCTTAGTCCGACAGGCTGAGGACGAGCAGTACTTC CASSLVRQAEDEQYF
TRBJ2-1 TRBD2 TRBV5-1 - TGCGCCAGCAGCTTTAGCGGGGCCGCGGATGAGCAGTTCTTC CASSFSGAADEQFF
TRBJ1-2 - TRBV11-2 - TGTGCCAGCAGCTTAGTTGGAGGGATCTATGGCTACACCTTC CASSLVGGIYGYTF
TRBJ1-5 - TRBV25-1 - TGTGCCAGCACGGGTATAGGCAATCAGCCCCAGCATTTT CASTGIGNQPQHF
TRBJ2-3 - TRBV7-3 - TGTGCCAGCAGCCCCCGCCAGATGGCTTCAGATACGCAGTATTTT CASSPRQMASDTQYF
TRBJ1-5 TRBD1 TRBV29-1 - TGCAGCGCCGTGACCGACAGGGGGCTGGATCAGCCCCAGCATTTT CSAVTDRGLDQPQHF
TRBJ2-4 - TRBV11-2 - TGTGCCAGCAGCTTAGGGAGGGGCCGGACCAAAAACATTCAGTACTTC CASSLGRGRTKNIQYF
TRBJ2-1 - TRBV10-3 - TGTGCCATCAGTGAGTCGGGGGCAGGTAATGCGTACAATGAGCAGTTCTTC CAISESGAGNAYNEQFF
TRBJ1-2 - TRBV6-6 once TGTGCCAGCAGTTACTCGATGAGGCAGGGTGGTGGCTACACCTTC CASSYSMRQGGGYTF
TRBJ2-7 - TRBV7-9 few TGTGCCAGCAGCTTACCCAGTGGGGACAACGAGCAGTACTTC CASSLPSGDNEQYF
TRBJ1-4 - TRBV5-5 - TGTGCCAGCAGCTTCCGAGGTCCAGGCGAAAAACTGTTTTTT CASSFRGPGEKLFF
TRBJ1-6 - TRBV7-9 - TGTGCCAGCAGTTTGCTACAGGATTCACCCCTCCACTTT CASSLLQDSPLHF
TRBJ1-1 - TRBV5-1 - TGCGCCAGCAGCTTGGGCGCAGCTTCCACTGAAGCTTTCTTT CASSLGAASTEAFF
TRBJ2-1 TRBD2 TRBV5-6 - TGTGCCAGCAGCTTGAGAGCGGGGGTAACCTACAATGAGCAGTTCTTC CASSLRAGVTYNEQFF
TRBJ1-4 - TRBV19 - TGTGCCAGTAGTATAGGGGGCAGCGAAAAACTGTTTTTT CASSIGGSEKLFF
TRBJ1-3 - TRBV7-9 - TGTGCCAGTAGTTCTTCCGGGGGGGCGACTGGAAACACCATATATTTT CASSSSGGATGNTIYF
TRBJ2-7 TRBD1 TRBV6-5 once TGTGCCAGTAGAAAGACAGGGTCGACGTACGAGCAGTACTTC CASRKTGSTYEQYF
TRBJ1-4 TRBD1 TRBV6-6 - TGTGCCAGCAGACAGGGACAGGGACATGAAAAACTGTTTTTT CASRQGQGHEKLFF
TRBJ1-2 - TRBV28 - TGTGCCAGCAGGATACTGGGTGACAGCTTCTTGGTATATCGGTATGGCTACACCTTC CASRILGDSFLVYRYGYTF
TRBJ1-6 - TRBV5-4 - TGTGCCAGCAGCTTGATCTCAGGGGATTCACCCCTCCACTTT CASSLISGDSPLHF
TRBJ1-6 - TRBV2 - TGTGCCAGCAGCACCACTTATAATTCACCCCTCCACTTT CASSTTYNSPLHF
TRBJ1-4 - TRBV7-6 - TGTGCCAGCAGCTTAGAGTCTGGGTTGGAAAAACTGTTTTTT CASSLESGLEKLFF
TRBJ1-1 - TRBV5-1 - TGCGCCAGCAGCTTGGAGCCTACAGCGAACACTGAAGCTTTCTTT CASSLEPTANTEAFF
TRBJ2-5 - TRBV7-9 - TGTGCCAGCAGACTTCAGGGAGGGGGGGAGACCCAGTACTTC CASRLQGGGETQYF
TRBJ2-5 TRBD1 TRBV5-1 - TGCGCCAGCAGCTTGGTCCCGGGACAGACGGAGACCCAGTACTTC CASSLVPGQTETQYF
TRBJ1-2 TRBD1 TRBV5-1 few TGCGCCAGCAGCGGGACAGGGACCAGCTATGGCTACACCTTC CASSGTGTSYGYTF
TRBJ1-5 - TRBV7-9 - TGTGCCAGCAGCCCTACAGGGAATCAGCCCCAGCATTTT CASSPTGNQPQHF
TRBJ2-5 TRBD2 TRBV6-6 - TGTGCCAGCAGCCCACTAGCGGGGGGCCAAGAGACCCAGTACTTC CASSPLAGGQETQYF
TRBJ2-1 - TRBV7-9 - TGTGCCAGCAGCTCCAAGGTACGGGTTGTAATCTACAATGAGCAGTTCTTC CASSSKVRVVIYNEQFF
TRBJ1-2 - TRBV6-5 few TGTGCCAGCAGTTCCCGCCCAACTAACTATGGCTACACCTTC CASSSRPTNYGYTF
TRBJ1-5 - TRBV6-6 - TGTGCCAGCAGTTATGAGGCCAGGGTTGGCAATCAGCCCCAGCATTTT CASSYEARVGNQPQHF
TRBJ1-1 TRBD1 TRBV6-1 - TGTGCCAGCAGATGGGACAGGGAGGACACTGAAGCTTTCTTT CASRWDREDTEAFF
TRBJ2-1 - TRBV7-8 - TGTGCCAGCAGCTTAATATTTACTTTAGGCTACAATGAGCAGTTCTTC CASSLIFTLGYNEQFF
TRBJ2-2 TRBD2 TRBV11-3 - TGTGCCAGCAGCAAACCGGAGCCGGGGGGGAGGTTGGGCGGGGAGCTGTTTTTT CASSKPEPGGRLGGELFF
TRBJ2-3 - TRBV5-1 - TGCGCCAGCAGATTATCTTCAGATACGCAGTATTTT CASRLSSDTQYF
TRBJ1-4 TRBD1 TRBV5-1 - TGCGCCAGCAGCAGGACAGGGGCAGGAAAACTGTTTTTT CASSRTGAGKLFF